This T cell receptor (beta chain) was sequenced for a study of T cell responses to AZD1222 COVID-19 vaccine. Using immunoSEQ multiplex PCR, the repertoire was profiled, and TCRdb retains in-frame clones only, with some absent. The sample carries around 150,000 clones, about 90% recorded once. Study-wide findings and caveats: Among those given AZD1222, only 6 or 7 were seropositive at baseline.

Regarding this clone: What it binds is not known.

Germline CDR1 is SGHNT and CDR2 is YYREEE (reference sequence). The CDR3 loop spans 15 amino acids. Deletions cut 3 bases from V and 2 bases from J, with 13 bases between. Second-dose schedules of about 4 or about 12 weeks were combined. The receptor comes from an adult who received the AZD1222 COVID-19 vaccine. The chain joins TRBV5-4 to TRBJ2-3, with D tentatively TRBD2 (5 bases). This specimen consisted of peripheral blood, obtained 28 days after the second AZD1222 dose. The CDR3 spells CASSSVLGDTDTQYF. Here the CDR3 DNA reads TGTGCCAGCAGCTCGGTATTGGGAGACACAGATACGCAGTATTTT.